This is a list of T cell receptor beta chains from one sample in a study of T-cell reconstitution after alpha-beta-depleted transplantation in children. TCRdb re-analysed the PCR reads in MiXCR, keeping a single row per CDR3 protein. The sample lists 100,000 or so distinct CDR3 sequences, about 22% seen once, with 20% to 25% in the top ten. The sequences come from PBMCs, collected before TCRalphabeta/CD19-depleted stem cell transplant. These receptors came from a boy between 2 and 10 years old with acute lymphoblastic leukemia, due to receive a stem cell transplant. CDR3s include the opening cysteine and the closing phenylalanine or tryptophan. Each record gives: J gene, V gene, CDR3 protein.

J gene: TRBJ2-7
V gene: TRBV5-1
CDR3 protein: CASSFSGEPTYEQYF

J gene: TRBJ2-1
V gene: TRBV20-1
CDR3 protein: CSARDYNEQFF

J gene: TRBJ2-7
V gene: TRBV10-1
CDR3 protein: CASSRSPYEQYF

J gene: TRBJ2-3
V gene: TRBV7-3
CDR3 protein: CASSSGTGRTDTQYF

J gene: TRBJ2-1
V gene: TRBV20-1
CDR3 protein: CSARDRLAGVYEQFF

J gene: TRBJ2-3
V gene: TRBV7-2
CDR3 protein: CASSDVGVTDTQYF

J gene: TRBJ2-7
V gene: TRBV9
CDR3 protein: CASSEGDGPEQYF

J gene: TRBJ2-1
V gene: TRBV7-9
CDR3 protein: CASSDRGPTTRPGEQFF

J gene: TRBJ2-1
V gene: TRBV11-2
CDR3 protein: CASSSKLLDRAEQFF

J gene: TRBJ2-5
V gene: TRBV20-1
CDR3 protein: CSAPPASVTQYF

J gene: TRBJ2-1
V gene: TRBV28
CDR3 protein: CASSPGTSHANEQFF

J gene: TRBJ2-1
V gene: TRBV6-1
CDR3 protein: CASSGLAEYNEQFF

J gene: TRBJ2-1
V gene: TRBV20-1
CDR3 protein: CSARDPLLRQGANEQFF

J gene: TRBJ2-7
V gene: TRBV4-1
CDR3 protein: CASSPSRAGGPHEQYF

J gene: TRBJ1-1
V gene: TRBV3-1
CDR3 protein: CARSRRQNAEAFF

J gene: TRBJ2-3
V gene: TRBV20-1
CDR3 protein: CSARSSGGADTDTQYF

J gene: TRBJ1-2
V gene: TRBV7-8
CDR3 protein: CASSPSRGGVWGYTF

J gene: TRBJ2-7
V gene: TRBV25-1
CDR3 protein: CASSKEQGAYEQYF

J gene: TRBJ1-3
V gene: TRBV5-1
CDR3 protein: CASSLDRSSGNTIYF

J gene: TRBJ1-4
V gene: TRBV27
CDR3 protein: CASTGGANEKLFF

J gene: TRBJ2-3
V gene: TRBV6-2/TRBV6-3
CDR3 protein: CASSLYQNTQYF

J gene: TRBJ2-7
V gene: TRBV28
CDR3 protein: CASNGRGSSYEQYF

J gene: TRBJ2-5
V gene: TRBV29-1
CDR3 protein: CSAGHGGETQYF

J gene: TRBJ2-5
V gene: TRBV28
CDR3 protein: CASGISGEETQYF

J gene: TRBJ2-1
V gene: TRBV7-9
CDR3 protein: CASSPRNSIYNEQFF

J gene: TRBJ2-1
V gene: TRBV20-1
CDR3 protein: CSARLLLNIDEQFF

J gene: TRBJ2-1
V gene: TRBV6-5
CDR3 protein: CASSYALAGGISYNEQFF